In this sample, the clone carrying this T cell receptor beta chain turned up once. Germline V gene sequence: CDR1 SGDLS, CDR2 YYNGEE. The trim removed 6 bases at V and 2 bases at J, leaving 11 bases unmatched. The CDR3 has 16 residues. The data were taken from a study of blood T cell repertoires in COVID-19. The repertoire was sequenced with immunoSEQ multiplex PCR; TCRdb's copy has only in-frame clones and lacks some. The sample contains about 250,000 clones, 85% of which appear only once. This chain links TRBV9 with TRBJ2-1, with 7 bases matching TRBD2. This clonotype originated in a woman between 45 and 60 years old with acute COVID-19. The sequencing input was PBMCs or T cells enriched from blood (not recorded which). CDR3 sequence (DNA): TGTGCCAGCACCACCTCCCCGGGGGGTACCTACAATGAGCAGTTCTTC. Translated, it gives CASTTSPGGTYNEQFF.